These 19 T cell receptor beta chains share one sample of origin, sequenced in a study of Graves' ophthalmopathy and Graves' hyperthyroidism. RNA transcripts provided the template for amplifying TCR beta CDR3 regions. Amplification began with first-round RT-PCR using HTBI primers, then second-round multiplex PCR was performed. One entry per CDR3 protein, called by TCRdb with MiXCR from the multiplex PCR reads. The sample lists approximately 640,000 distinct CDR3 sequences; 35% to 50% were seen once. Material for sequencing was peripheral blood. The receptors were sampled from an adult man with Graves' ophthalmopathy.

As for this clonotype: At one of its ends the junction is not consistent with the germline gene, which may arise from a read error. This rearrangement joins TRBV7-2 to TRBJ1-4; TRBD1 aligns across 9 bases. This CDR3 comprises 17 residues. Germline CDR1 reads SGHTA; CDR2 reads FQGNSA. For the CDR3, the DNA is TGCGCCAGCAGCCCAAAACAGGGGGCGAAGGTCAATGAAAAACTGTTTTTT. It translates to CASSPKQGAKVNEKLFF. Together with reference TRBV7-2 and TRBJ1-4, the CDR3 gives the full variable domain: GAGVSQSPSNKVTEKGKDVELRCDPISGHTALYWYRQSLGQGLEFLIYFQGNSAPDKSGLPSDRFSAERTGGSVSTLTIQRTQQEDSAVYLCASSPKQGAKVNEKLFFGSGTQLSVL.

The rearrangement links TRBV29-1 to TRBJ1-1, with a possible D match to TRBD1 (5 bases). Trimming took 5 bases from V and 4 from J, leaving 11 bases between them. CDR1 SQVTM and CDR2 ANQGSEA come from the germline V gene. The CDR3 length is 12 residues. The CDR3 sequence is CSVWGRGTEAFF. CDR3 sequence (DNA): TGCAGCGTTTGGGGACGAGGCACTGAAGCTTTCTTT.

This clonotype was counted only a few times. This chain uses TRBV4-3 with TRBJ1-6; the match to TRBD1 covers 8 bases. CDR3 size: 16 residues. V dropped 0 bases and J dropped 10; count of bases not matched to a gene: 8. CDR1 is LGHNA, CDR2 YSLEER, per germline. In nucleotides, the CDR3 is TGCGCCAGCAGCCAAGATTTGGGACAGGCCAGGTCACCCCTCCACTTT. Translated: CASSQDLGQARSPLHF.

The rearrangement links TRBV20-1 to TRBJ1-5, with D unclear. The CDR3 spans 15 residues. CDR1 is DFQATT and CDR2 is SNEGSKA in the germline V gene (reference sequence). The germline V and J ends were trimmed by 2 bases and 4 bases, with 15 bases remaining between them. In nucleotides, the CDR3 is TGCAGTGCTAGATGGGCCGGGAAAACTAATCAGCCCCAGCATTTT. Translation gives CSARWAGKTNQPQHF.

This clonotype was seen only once. The CDR3 reads CATSKNKANSPLHF. The CDR3 nucleotides are TGTGCCACCAGCAAGAACAAGGCCAATTCACCCCTCCACTTT. The chain is built from TRBV15 and TRBJ1-6; D uncertain. V lost 4 bases to trimming and J lost 7 bases, with 11 bases between them. Per the germline V gene, CDR1 is LNHNV and CDR2 is YYDKDF (reference sequence). The CDR3 sequence is 14 residues long. Variable domain in full (rest from reference TRBV15 and TRBJ1-6): DAMVIQNPRYQVTQFGKPVTLSCSQTLNHNVMYWYQQKSSQAPKLLFHYYDKDFNNEADTPDNFQSRRPNTSFCFLDIRSPGLGDTAMYLCATSKNKANSPLHFGNGTRLTVT.

This clonotype has a handful of counts. One junction end does not reproduce the germline sequence, and a read error may be involved. The chain carries TRBV10-3 and TRBJ1-1, with D possibly matching TRBD1 (6 bases). This CDR3 has 14 residues. The germline gives CDR1 ENHRY, CDR2 SYGVKD. The CDR3, as DNA: TGTGCCAGCAGTGGCAACTACAGGGACACTGAAGCTTTCTTT. It codes for CASSGNYRDTEAFF.

This chain links TRBV7-9 with TRBJ1-5; 8 bases are a match to TRBD1. V dropped 5 bases and J dropped 6; count of bases not matched to a gene: 9. The CDR3 totals 15 residues. CDR1 is SEHNR, CDR2 FQNEAQ, per germline (reference sequence). The CDR3 DNA follows: TGTGCCAGCAGCGGACAGGGAAGGGGGGGTCAGCCCCAGCATTTT. Translating gives CASSGQGRGGQPQHF.

For this clonotype: This may stem from a read error, because a much larger clone lies one nucleotide away. The chain uses TRBV4-3 and TRBJ1-2, with D unresolved. The CDR3 length is 15 residues. Germline V gene data show CDR1 as LGHNA and CDR2 as YSLEER. CDR3 nucleotides: TGCGCCAGCGGCCAAGATGGCAGCTCTAACTATGGCTACACCTTC. This sequence encodes CASGQDGSSNYGYTF.

This clonotype has only one observation. A much larger clone lies one base from this, so it may be a read error. The V call is TRBV5-6, the J call TRBJ2-6; a possible D gene is TRBD2 (5 bases). Germline CDR1 and CDR2: SGHDT and YYEEEE. The CDR3 sequence is 17 residues long. In DNA form, the CDR3 reads TGTGCCAGCAGCTTACCTCGGGGAACTAGTTTGGCCGACGTCCTGACTTTC. Its protein product is CASSLPRGTSLADVLTF.

The V gene is TRBV27, the J gene TRBJ1-5; D unclear. The germline V and J ends were trimmed by 5 bases and 2 bases, with 7 bases remaining between them. The CDR3 length is 13 residues. In germline, CDR1 is MNHEY, CDR2 SMNVEV (reference sequence). Here the CDR3 reads CASSNYGNQPQHF. Here the CDR3 DNA reads TGTGCCAGCAGTAATTATGGCAATCAGCCCCAGCATTTT.

The sample holds many counts of this clonotype. This rearrangement joins TRBV25-1 to TRBJ2-2; possibly TRBD1 for D (6 bases). V dropped 5 bases and J dropped 5 bases, with 12 bases sitting between them. The length of the CDR3 is 14 residues. Germline CDR1 MGHDK, CDR2 SYGVNS. The CDR3 coding sequence is TGTGCCAGCAGTCAACAGGGCTGGACCGGGGAGCTGTTTTTT. Its translation: CASSQQGWTGELFF.

This clonotype has a count of ten or more. This rearrangement joins TRBV2 to TRBJ2-2; 11 bases map to TRBD2. V trimming: 6 bases; J trimming: 5 bases; junction bases outside the gene matches: 5. The CDR3 totals 15 residues. Germline V gives CDR1 SNHLY, CDR2 FYNNEI. In nucleotides, the CDR3 is TGTGCCAGCAGGAGACTAGCGGGAAGGACCGGGGAGCTGTTTTTT. This translates into CASRRLAGRTGELFF.

This clonotype was picked up a small number of times. The CDR3 DNA reads as TGCGCCAGCAGGAGTGGGACAGTAGTAGACGAGCAGTACTTC. Its translation: CASRSGTVVDEQYF. The chain recombines TRBV5-1 with TRBJ2-7; 7 bases fit TRBD1. The CDR3 has 14 residues. Germline V lookup: CDR1 SGHRS, CDR2 YFSETQ. Trimming took 5 bases from V and 5 from J; bases not matched to a gene: 10.

This clonotype was seen a few times. The rearrangement links TRBV7-2 to TRBJ1-2, with 7 bases lining up with TRBD1. Germline assignment: CDR1 SGHTA and CDR2 FQGNSA. The trim removed 8 bases at V and 2 bases at J, leaving 20 bases unmatched. The CDR3 contains 18 residues. The CDR3 loop is CASRSLVTGARLNYGYTF. CDR3 sequence (DNA): TGTGCCAGCCGCAGCTTGGTTACAGGGGCAAGACTAAACTATGGCTACACCTTC. The full variable domain, its missing parts supplied by reference TRBV7-2 and TRBJ1-2, is GAGVSQSPSNKVTEKGKDVELRCDPISGHTALYWYRQSLGQGLEFLIYFQGNSAPDKSGLPSDRFSAERTGGSVSTLTIQRTQQEDSAVYLCASRSLVTGARLNYGYTFGSGTRLTVV.

The V gene is TRBV20-1, the J gene TRBJ2-5; 9 positions agree with TRBD1. The germline V gene encodes CDR1 DFQATT and CDR2 SNEGSKA (reference sequence). CDR3 length: 15 residues. The V and J ends lost 6 bases and 7 bases, in that order; junction bases with no gene match: 15. The chain's CDR3 is CSASTTGGLGGTQYF. CDR3 DNA: TGCAGTGCGTCGACTACAGGGGGCCTGGGAGGGACCCAGTACTTC.

The table lists this clonotype with a few counts. This chain uses TRBV27 with TRBJ2-5; no clear D. The ends were cut back, 3 bases at V and 2 bases at J, with 13 bases in the middle. Germline V gene lookup returns CDR1 MNHEY and CDR2 SMNVEV (reference sequence). CDR3 length: 15 amino acids. The CDR3 nucleotides are TGTGCCAGCAGTTTGTCCATATTCGGGCAAGAGACCCAGTACTTC. It encodes CASSLSIFGQETQYF.

The V and J genes are TRBV29-1 and TRBJ1-1, with D hard to call. The germline CDR1 and CDR2 sequences are SQVTM and ANQGSEA. Trimming took 8 bases from V and 4 from J, leaving 11 bases between them. The CDR3 has 11 amino acids. CDR3 loop: CSLGKGTEAFF. CDR3 sequence (DNA): TGCAGCTTGGGGAAGGGCACTGAAGCTTTCTTT.

This clonotype has at least ten counts. As DNA, the CDR3 is TGCAGTGCTAGACAGAATAGCGGAGCAAGACAAGAGACCCAGTACTTC. It encodes CSARQNSGARQETQYF. The chain joins TRBV20-1 to TRBJ2-5, with D possibly being TRBD2 (6 bases). The CDR3 is 16 residues long. CDR1 and CDR2 (germline): DFQATT, SNEGSKA (reference sequence). V dropped 2 bases and J dropped 2 bases, with 18 bases sitting between them.

The chain carries TRBV25-1 and TRBJ2-6; unclear D gene. V gave up 4 bases and J gave up 0 bases, with 7 bases separating them. Germline V CDR1 and CDR2: MGHDK, SYGVNS. The CDR3 is 15 residues long. The CDR3 DNA reads TGTGCCAGCAGTGTAACGCCCTCTGGGGCCAACGTCCTGACTTTC. It encodes CASSVTPSGANVLTF.